This paragraph covers one T cell receptor (beta chain) sequence. Its binding antigen is unknown. At one end the junction does not follow the germline gene, possibly because of a read error. Library prep was done by RACE. For sequencing, a NextSeq 500 was employed. During library preparation, unique molecular identifiers were attached to individual cDNA molecules so that TCRs could be counted quantitatively and reproducibly. Each blood RNA sample was used to sequence both TCR alpha and TCR beta chains. The authors' analysis ran thus. The median number of TCRs per sample was over 85,000, ranging from 23,224 to 690,600. The Decombinator software suite was used to annotate V, J and CDR3 in the TCR reads. For the PS versus PT1 abundance plots, all samples were subsampled to the same number of TCRs (28,000). TCRs were defined as expanded if absent before sensitization and observed at least eight times at the 2-week time point. TCRdb's own reprocessing of the public reads used fastp at Q25 and MiXCR and kept productive beta chains. CDR3 protein duplicates are merged, each entry listing the most common genes and DNA. Clone size and V and J calls follow TCRdb, not the original study. Present in this sample are tens of thousands of distinct CDR3 sequences, more than 9.5% of which were seen just once. The ten largest make up approximately 2.4% of the sample.

In the paper's terms, the time point label means: patch test 3, about 24 weeks after DPC sensitization. The treatment or condition label corresponds to: therapeutic diphenylcyclopropenone sensitization with weekly scalp DPC. At every patch-test visit, the blood draw took place before the patch test was put on. Patients were considered eligible if aged 18 to 70, diagnosed with alopecia and deemed suitable for DPC therapy, and patients were excluded if pregnant. Unfractionated whole blood was collected in Tempus Blood RNA tubes, and total RNA was extracted from that blood. The sample comes from a study of human T cells and chemical hapten exposure (dated by TCRdb to about 2021). For the study in its entirety: For sensitization, 2% DPC in acetone was applied to an approximately 2 cm by approximately 2 cm area of upper inner arm skin. Throughout the roughly 23-week study period, patients were also given weekly therapeutic DPC doses on the scalp. Patch tests used Finn chambers with 0.01% DPC on the upper back, scored after 6 days by International Contact Dermatitis Research Group standards. The mostly female patient cohort included alopecia areata with under or over 50% scalp involvement, alopecia totalis and alopecia universalis. The libraries were sequenced as a pool, and the TCR yield per sample differed mostly because of small variations in library volumes within the pool. Peripheral blood TCR repertoire changes were tracked in vivo in alopecia patients during primary and secondary sensitization to the hapten diphenylcyclopropenone (DPC). Blood samples were taken from patients before sensitization (week 0) and at 2, 6 and about 24 weeks after DPC sensitization. Some 29 alopecia patients provided blood for TCR sequencing at one to four time points (pre-sensitization, 2, 6 and 24 weeks).

Results the study describes overall, beyond this receptor: Significantly more large CDR3 similarity clusters were formed by expanded TCRs than by pre-sensitization or healthy control sets, consistent with antigen-driven responses. After repeated subsampling, the strength of the expansion versus patch-test correlation and the threshold at which it became significant changed. No change with DPC sensitization was found in the number of TCRs above 1 in 1000 frequency, and no evidence of global repertoire structure alterations was found. A positive correlation was found between the number of PT1 expanded TCRs and patch test score, with significance reached at thresholds 8, 16 and 32 but not 4. All patients had alopecia, a presumed autoimmune disease, so their immune response might differ from that of healthy individuals.

Including cysteine and phenylalanine, the CDR3 has 15 amino acids. Only the CDR3 region is kept as DNA, spanning 45 bases read in frame from base 1. CDR1 and CDR2 (SGHDN, FVKESK) derive from the germline V gene. Here the chain combines TRBV14 and TRBJ1-6; TRBD1 agrees with 7 junctional bases. This TCR was sampled from a woman in her 30s with alopecia areata. Some clones in this sample may be carry-over from other donors' samples. The sample in question was whole blood, obtained in connection with sensitization to the hapten diphenylcyclopropenone (DPC). The bases are TGTGGCAGCAGCCAGATTGACAGGGCAGATTCACCCCTCCACTTT. Translated, this is CGSSQIDRADSPLHF.